This T cell receptor (beta chain) was captured in a study of blood T cell repertoires in COVID-19 (dated by TCRdb to 2019 to 2021). Broadly, across the study: Collaborator samples came from the United States, Italy and Spain and covered acute and convalescent phases of COVID-19. Samples were obtained from the ongoing ImmuneRACE study (first 160 participants) and from about 1,300 subjects provided by 6 global collaborators. Deeply sampled blood TCRbeta repertoires from subjects exposed to, actively infected with, or recovered from COVID-19 were included in the dataset. Nearly every sample came with metadata listing a de-identified subject ID, COVID-19 status, age in years and sex. The material from the prospective study consisted of cDNA or gDNA derived from T cells, B-cell-depleted T cells, or PBMCs. The repertoires were released in a freely available public database meant as a resource for research on the immune response to SARS-CoV-2. Where HLA class I and class II types were available, the types were taken from metadata supplied by the sample provider, not from assay-based typing.

TCRbeta CDR3 regions were amplified from genomic DNA using the immunoSEQ Assay, a bias-controlled multiplex PCR. As for how the authors treated the data: The number of nucleated cells in each sample was estimated by amplification of reference gene primers within the assay. To quantify the absolute abundance of each unique TCRbeta CDR3 rearrangement, sequence reads were collapsed and filtered. For each sample, productive Simpson clonality was calculated as the square root of Simpson's diversity index across productive rearrangements. The table comes from immuneACCESS by way of TCRdb, which keeps in-frame sequences with V and J called. Part of the clones is missing from these tables; in studies checked, under half for an unresolved V gene and the rest for unknown reasons. D and trimming were read from the DNA, whereas the V and J calls and clone size are those reported in that table. Recorded for this sample are around 25,000 clones; roughly 75% of them occurred a single time. Of the sample, about a fifth falls within the top ten clones.

Concerning this clone: Its cognate antigen has yet to be identified. Qualities for individual bases were not recorded, and no much larger clone is one base off.

Beyond this particular receptor, the publication reports: The quantity of clinical and demographic metadata differed by source and by participant and was supplied without curation.

The CDR1 and CDR2 encoded by the germline V gene are SGHTA and FQGNSA. Measured from the cysteine to the phenylalanine, the CDR3 is 14 residues long. The entry retains the CDR3 DNA only, 42 bases that are in frame from base 1. The trim is 6 bases for V and 8 bases for J, with a gap of 19 bases between the germline ends. Collaborating institutions collected whole blood in K2EDTA tubes following their own protocols. For TCRbeta analysis, collaborators shipped samples as frozen whole blood, isolated PBMCs, or DNA extracted from either of those sample types. The TCR comes from a human donor in a cohort sampled during active or convalescent COVID-19. The chain uses TRBV7-2 and TRBJ1-2; a weak D assignment points to TRBD1 (5 bases agree). Sequencing was done on a sample of peripheral blood. CDR3 region: CASRLGPSEPGYTF. The DNA sequence is given as TGTGCCAGCAGGTTGGGGCCGTCGGAGCCGGGCTACACCTTC.